The entry below describes one T cell receptor beta chain. This specimen comes from a study of blood T cell repertoires in COVID-19. In the study overall: Acute and convalescent COVID-19 specimens originated in the United States, Italy and Spain. PBMCs, B-cell-depleted T cells, or T cells provided the cDNA or gDNA that made up the material.

Original analysis: Estimation of nucleated cell counts relied on the amplification of reference gene primers. TCRdb's table, derived via immunoSEQ multiplex PCR, lists solely in-frame clones and lacks some. V and J calls plus clone size are reproduced from that table; the DNA served to infer D and trimming. The table lists approximately 170,000 clones, 84% of them singletons. Deletions cut 4 bases from V and 6 bases from J, with 24 bases between. This CDR3 comprises 17 residues. Germline loops: CDR1 MDHEN, CDR2 SYDVKM. This TCR was sampled from a man aged 35 to 55 who had recovered from COVID-19. The rearrangement joins TRBV28 to TRBJ1-2, with a possible D match to TRBD1 (6 bases). The source material was peripheral blood. CDR3 in DNA: TGTGCCAGCAGTTCCCCTATACAGGGTCGTGTCATCAATGGCTACACCTTC. This sequence encodes CASSSPIQGRVINGYTF.